One and the same sample provided the 2 T cell receptor beta chains below, sequenced in a study of T cell responses to AZD1222 COVID-19 vaccine. Clones were read by immunoSEQ multiplex PCR, and TCRdb kept only the in-frame ones, dropping some. Of around 130,000 clones in the sample, about 93% were seen once. The specimen comprised peripheral blood, sampled 28 days after the second AZD1222 dose. The receptor set was obtained from an adult who received the AZD1222 COVID-19 vaccine.

The chain carries TRBV3-1 (or the pseudogene TRBV3-2) and TRBJ1-5; D unclear. The V end lost 0 bases, the J end lost 3 bases, and 9 bases lay between the germline ends. The germline V gene has CDR1 LGHDT and CDR2 YNNKEL (reference sequence). This CDR3 is 15 amino acids long. The CDR3 is CASSQDEDTNQPQHF. CDR3 in DNA: TGTGCCAGCAGCCAAGACGAAGACACCAATCAGCCCCAGCATTTT.

V is TRBV13 and J is TRBJ2-1, with a tentative D call TRBD2 (6 bases). The CDR3 is made up of 14 amino acids. Trimming cost V 2 bases and J 5 bases, with 10 bases left between them. The germline CDR1 and CDR2 sequences are PRHDT and FYEKMQ (reference sequence). The CDR3 loop is CASSLLWRDNEQFF. The CDR3 bases are TGTGCCAGCAGCTTATTGTGGAGGGACAATGAGCAGTTCTTC.